The rows below give T cell receptor beta chains drawn from one sample of a study of T cell changes during pregnancy in multiple sclerosis. Measured with immunoSEQ multiplex PCR; TCRdb has only the in-frame clones, and not every one. The table lists tens of thousands of clones, roughly 90% of them singletons. The starting material was peripheral blood, obtained in the first trimester of pregnancy. The receptors stem from a female donor in good health, enrolled as a control in a pregnancy study. CDR3s include the opening cysteine and the closing phenylalanine or tryptophan. D genes are given only for firm matches. Clone size appears in some rows only: once, few, many, or a class for an expanded clone.

j_call,d_call,clone_size,v_call,cdr3_nt,cdr3_aa
TRBJ1-4,NA,NA,TRBV10-1,TGCGCCACCCCGGGGGGGCGCGGAAGTAATGAAAAACTGTTTTTT,CATPGGRGSNEKLFF
TRBJ2-3,NA,once,TRBV9,TGTGCCAGCAGCTCCCGAGGAGGGGGCCTTGTGGGCACAGATACGCAGTATTTT,CASSSRGGGLVGTDTQYF
TRBJ2-7,TRBD1,NA,TRBV28,TGTGCCAGCACCATTGAGACAGGGGGCTACGAGCAGTACTTC,CASTIETGGYEQYF
TRBJ2-7,TRBD2,NA,TRBV27,TGTGCCAGCAGCGCTGCGACTAGCGGGGACGGCGAGCAGTACTTC,CASSAATSGDGEQYF
TRBJ2-5,TRBD1,once,TRBV7-2,TGTGCCAGCAGCTTTAGGACAGGTGGAGAGACCCAGTACTTC,CASSFRTGGETQYF
TRBJ2-7,TRBD2,NA,TRBV5-1,TGCGCCAGCAGCTGGGGAGGGGCCCACTCCTACGAGCAGTACTTC,CASSWGGAHSYEQYF
TRBJ2-2,NA,NA,TRBV6-6,TGTGCCAGCAGGAACGGGGAGACCGGGGAGCTGTTTTTT,CASRNGETGELFF
TRBJ1-2,NA,NA,TRBV4-2,TGTGCCAGCAGCCAAGATCTTGCGGGGCAAGGGAGAAATGGCTACACCTTC,CASSQDLAGQGRNGYTF
TRBJ2-7,TRBD2,NA,TRBV5-5,TGTGCCAGGGATAAGCGGGAGGCCCACTGGGAGCAGTACTTC,CARDKREAHWEQYF
TRBJ2-5,NA,NA,TRBV7-9,TGTGCCAGCAGCTTAAGGGGGCAAGAGACCCAGTACTTC,CASSLRGQETQYF
TRBJ1-1,TRBD1,NA,TRBV6-5,TGTGCCAGTTGGACAGGGCCCTTAGCGGCTGAAGCTTTCTTT,CASWTGPLAAEAFF
TRBJ2-2,NA,NA,TRBV6-5,TGTGCCAGCAGTGGTGCAACGGACACCGGGGAGCTGTTTTTT,CASSGATDTGELFF
TRBJ2-2,NA,NA,TRBV7-8,TGTGCCAGCAGCAAGCAGGGTACCGGGGAGCTGTTTTTT,CASSKQGTGELFF
TRBJ1-2,TRBD1,NA,TRBV30,TGTGCCTGGGACAGGGGGCCTTTACCTGGTGGCTACACCTTC,CAWDRGPLPGGYTF
TRBJ1-5,NA,NA,TRBV7-2,TGTGCCAGCAGCTTCGGAGATGATCAGCCCCAGCATTTT,CASSFGDDQPQHF
TRBJ2-3,NA,NA,TRBV2,TGTGCCAGCAGTCCCCTCGGTTTAGCGGGCACAGATACGCAGTATTTT,CASSPLGLAGTDTQYF
TRBJ2-7,NA,NA,TRBV27,TGTGCCTACCTAGTCTGGTCGTCCTACGAGCAGTACTTC,CAYLVWSSYEQYF
TRBJ1-2,NA,NA,TRBV9,TGTGCCAGCAGCGTAGTGACAGGTGGAGGCTACACCTTC,CASSVVTGGGYTF
TRBJ2-7,NA,NA,TRBV28,TGTGCCAGCAGTTTATTCGGTGAGCAGTACTTC,CASSLFGEQYF
TRBJ2-3,NA,NA,TRBV2,TGTGCCAGCAGTGCCCAGGCCTTCACAGATACGCAGTATTTT,CASSAQAFTDTQYF
TRBJ1-1,TRBD1,NA,TRBV2,TGTGCCAGCAGGGGACAGGGGGGAATGAACACTGAAGCTTTCTTT,CASRGQGGMNTEAFF
TRBJ1-5,TRBD1,NA,TRBV27,TGTGCCAGCGCAGAGGGGGCCCATCAGCCCCAGCATTTT,CASAEGAHQPQHF
TRBJ2-3,TRBD2,NA,TRBV6-4,TGTGCCAGCAGCTTTCTAGCGGGTTCCCGGGATACGCAGTATTTT,CASSFLAGSRDTQYF
TRBJ1-1,TRBD1,few,TRBV14,TGTGCCAGCAGCCAAGACGTCAGGGGGAGTGAAGCTTTCTTT,CASSQDVRGSEAFF
TRBJ2-3,TRBD2,NA,TRBV6-5,TGTGCCAGCACCGGAGGGCGGGGGGTTATGGATACGCAGTATTTT,CASTGGRGVMDTQYF
TRBJ2-5,NA,NA,TRBV5-8,TGTGCCAGCAGCTTGGGAGACAGGCAAGAGACCCAGTACTTC,CASSLGDRQETQYF
TRBJ2-5,NA,NA,TRBV7-8,TGTGCCAGCAGCGCGGGACAGCAACAAGAGACCCAGTACTTC,CASSAGQQQETQYF
TRBJ1-2,NA,NA,TRBV29-1,TGCAGCGGGTACGGGGATGGCTACACCTTC,CSGYGDGYTF
TRBJ2-7,TRBD2,NA,TRBV9,TGTGCCAGCAGCGTAGGCGGGGGGGCCGGGTACGAGCAGTACTTC,CASSVGGGAGYEQYF
TRBJ2-7,NA,NA,TRBV10-3,TGTGCCATCAGTGAGTCTGGACAGTACTACGAGCAGTACTTC,CAISESGQYYEQYF
TRBJ2-2,NA,NA,TRBV28,TGTGCCAGCAGTTTATCAGCGATCCGGGAGCTGTTTTTT,CASSLSAIRELFF
TRBJ1-4,NA,NA,TRBV7-2,TGTGCCAGCAGCCCCCGCTTCGGGGATGAAAAACTGTTTTTT,CASSPRFGDEKLFF
TRBJ1-2,TRBD1,NA,TRBV5-1,TGCGCCAGCAGCCCGGGGAAGGCACAGGGGAACTATTTTGGCTACACCTTC,CASSPGKAQGNYFGYTF
TRBJ2-3,NA,NA,TRBV4-3,TGCGCCAGCAGCCCTCAAACTAGTTCACACACAGATACGCAGTATTTT,CASSPQTSSHTDTQYF
TRBJ2-7,NA,NA,TRBV28,TGTGCCAGCCAAAGCAGGGGATACGAGCAGTACTTC,CASQSRGYEQYF
TRBJ2-3,NA,NA,TRBV7-9,TGTGCCAGCAGCTTATCCAGGGGTATATCAGATACGCAGTATTTT,CASSLSRGISDTQYF
TRBJ1-6,NA,NA,TRBV6-1,TGTGCCAGCAGTGAAGCGCTGGCAGAAACTTCACCCCTCCACTTT,CASSEALAETSPLHF
TRBJ2-5,TRBD2,NA,TRBV9,TGTGCCAGCAGCCCGGGACTAGCTGGGGAGACCCAGTACTTC,CASSPGLAGETQYF
TRBJ2-5,NA,few,TRBV27,TGTGCCAGCAGTTTATCAGGGGGGGTACCTCAAGAGACCCAGTACTTC,CASSLSGGVPQETQYF
TRBJ2-1,NA,NA,TRBV30,TGTGCCTGGCCCCCCCCGCCACGAGACAATGAGCAGTTCTTC,CAWPPPPRDNEQFF
TRBJ1-5,NA,few,TRBV30,TGTGCCTGGAGCCGTCCCAATCAGCCCCAGCATTTT,CAWSRPNQPQHF
TRBJ2-2,NA,NA,TRBV28,TGTGCCAGCGGCCGCGGGGAGCTGTTTTTT,CASGRGELFF
TRBJ2-2,TRBD2,few,TRBV6-1,TGTGCCAGCAGTGAAGCGGCACGGGGGGGCGGGGAGCTGTTTTTT,CASSEAARGGGELFF